The sequence of this T cell receptor (beta chain) was determined in a study of T-cell memory formation after mild COVID-19. As for this clonotype: As yet, its antigen is unknown.

Whole-study results and caveats: Some clones that responded turned up in pre-infection memory, which suggests that cross-reactive memory joined in. Among clones peaking at day 37 in the second wave, SARS-CoV-2 specificity remained unconfirmed. The study found balanced CD4/CD8 in clones contracting day 15 to 85 and a CD4+ lean in later expanders.

CDR1 and CDR2 (germline): SNHLY, FYNNEI. V dropped 6 bases and J dropped 4 bases, with 9 bases sitting between them. This CDR3 has 13 amino acids. 5'RACE with constant-segment primers built TCRalpha and TCRbeta cDNA libraries with UMIs. TCRdb called the 5' RACE reads again in MiXCR, with one record for every CDR3 protein. In the table there are 280,000 or so distinct CDR3 sequences, more than 15% of which are singletons. The TCR comes from a man aged 18 to 30 who had mild COVID-19 (a few samples of this study predate the infection). Cell type and time point are not known. Sequenced: PBMCs or a T cell subset sorted from them (not recorded which). The rearrangement links TRBV2 to TRBJ1-4; D gene uncertain. The chain's CDR3 is CASRADVNEKLFF. The CDR3 DNA follows: TGTGCCAGCAGGGCGGATGTTAATGAAAAACTGTTTTTT.